This is a list of T cell receptor beta chains from one sample in a study of cytomegalovirus exposure and HLA in healthy donors. Sequenced by immunoSEQ multiplex PCR; TCRdb stores in-frame clones only, minus some. This sample carries approximately 160,000 clones, about 86% of them seen once, and the ten largest clones take 5% to 7%. Sequenced input: PBMCs. The receptors come from a woman aged 25 to 45 in good health and CMV-seronegative. Each CDR3 is given with its conserved first and last residue. The D gene is left open where the match is weak. Clone sizes are given selectively: once, few, many, or a class where the clone is expanded.

NA | 13 | TRBJ2-3 | NA | TRBV5-4 | CASSLTSPDTQYF | TGTGCCAGCAGCTTAACCTCCCCCGATACGCAGTATTTT
NA | 14 | TRBJ1-2 | NA | TRBV28 | CASRVVTGFYGYTF | TGTGCCAGCAGGGTCGTCACAGGGTTCTATGGCTACACCTTC
NA | 16 | TRBJ1-5 | TRBD1 | TRBV7-2 | CASSLAGTEANQPQHF | TGTGCCAGCAGCTTGGCCGGGACAGAGGCGAATCAGCCCCAGCATTTT
once | 14 | TRBJ2-1 | TRBD1 | TRBV10-3 | CATLGGTGDNEQFF | TGTGCCACTCTCGGCGGGACAGGAGACAATGAGCAGTTCTTC
NA | 14 | TRBJ1-4 | TRBD1 | TRBV6-1 | CASRAGTGNEKLFF | TGTGCCAGCAGGGCCGGGACAGGAAATGAAAAACTGTTTTTT
NA | 17 | TRBJ2-3 | TRBD2 | TRBV4-3 | CASSHGTSGLNTDTQYF | TGCGCCAGCAGCCACGGGACTAGCGGGTTAAACACAGATACGCAGTATTTT
NA | 20 | TRBJ2-1 | TRBD1 | TRBV27 | CASSLSAGQVRTSSYNEQFF | TGTGCCAGCAGTTTGAGTGCGGGACAGGTCAGGACGAGCTCCTACAATGAGCAGTTCTTC
few | 14 | TRBJ1-2 | NA | TRBV2 | CASTSGRTHGGYTF | TGTGCCAGCACCAGCGGCAGGACACATGGCGGCTACACCTTC
NA | 16 | TRBJ1-1 | TRBD1 | TRBV29-1 | CSVEDLTGGVNTEAFF | TGCAGCGTTGAAGATCTGACAGGGGGCGTGAACACTGAAGCTTTCTTT
NA | 15 | TRBJ2-1 | NA | TRBV11-2 | CASSLIKTGRVEQFF | TGTGCCAGCAGCTTAATCAAAACAGGTAGGGTAGAGCAGTTCTTC
once | 16 | TRBJ2-3 | TRBD2 | TRBV30 | CAWSVSSSGPTDTQYF | TGTGCCTGGAGTGTTTCGTCTAGCGGACCCACAGATACGCAGTATTTT
NA | 14 | TRBJ2-3 | NA | TRBV2 | CASSDSGSTDTQYF | TGTGCCAGCAGTGATTCTGGAAGCACAGATACGCAGTATTTT
NA | 15 | TRBJ1-5 | TRBD1 | TRBV6-5 | CASSRAGTGIQPQHF | TGTGCCAGCAGCAGAGCCGGGACAGGGATTCAGCCCCAGCATTTT
NA | 16 | TRBJ2-2 | TRBD2 | TRBV11-2 | CASSFVRAGGVGELFF | TGTGCCAGCAGCTTTGTGAGAGCGGGAGGTGTCGGGGAGCTGTTTTTT
NA | 13 | TRBJ2-7 | NA | TRBV2 | CATGGGWRAEQYF | TGTGCCACCGGAGGCGGGTGGAGGGCCGAGCAGTACTTC
NA | 12 | TRBJ1-4 | NA | TRBV29-1 | CSVRHANEKLFF | TGCAGCGTAAGACATGCCAATGAAAAACTGTTTTTT
NA | 16 | TRBJ2-1 | TRBD1 | TRBV5-4 | CASSRTGGPSYNEQFF | TGTGCCAGCAGCAGGACAGGGGGACCTTCCTACAATGAGCAGTTCTTC
NA | 15 | TRBJ2-3 | NA | TRBV5-6 | CASTLGGPGTDTQYF | TGTGCCAGCACTCTCGGGGGGCCTGGCACAGATACGCAGTATTTT
NA | 17 | TRBJ2-6 | NA | TRBV7-9 | CASSLVGSGSGANVLTF | TGTGCCAGCAGCTTAGTGGGGTCAGGCTCTGGGGCCAACGTCCTGACTTTC
NA | 11 | TRBJ2-1 | NA | TRBV14 | CASSQDNAQFF | TGTGCCAGCAGCCAAGATAATGCGCAGTTCTTC
NA | 15 | TRBJ2-1 | NA | TRBV10-2 | CASGGLGDAYNEQFF | TGCGCCAGCGGCGGCTTAGGGGACGCTTACAATGAGCAGTTCTTC
NA | 13 | TRBJ1-1 | NA | TRBV7-9 | CASSLLVNTEAFF | TGTGCCAGCAGCTTACTGGTAAACACTGAAGCTTTCTTT
NA | 15 | TRBJ1-4 | TRBD1 | TRBV5-1 | CASSPTGQRNEKLFF | TGCGCCAGCAGCCCAACGGGACAGAGGAATGAAAAACTGTTTTTT
NA | 13 | TRBJ1-5 | NA | TRBV27 | CASSLQYNQPQHF | TGTGCCAGCAGTTTGCAGTACAATCAGCCCCAGCATTTT
NA | 17 | TRBJ2-3 | NA | TRBV21-1 | CASTKEKDQRTTDTQYF | TGTGCCAGCACCAAGGAAAAGGACCAAAGGACCACAGATACGCAGTATTTT
few | 13 | TRBJ1-5 | NA | TRBV7-2 | CASSETGSQPQHF | TGTGCCAGCAGCGAAACAGGGAGTCAGCCCCAGCATTTT
NA | 13 | TRBJ2-2 | NA | TRBV5-4 | CASSLKNTGELFF | TGTGCCAGCAGCCTAAAGAACACCGGGGAGCTGTTTTTT
NA | 15 | TRBJ2-7 | NA | TRBV6-5 | CASSMEGGISNEQYF | TGTGCCAGCAGCATGGAGGGCGGCATTTCGAATGAGCAGTACTTC
NA | 16 | TRBJ1-1 | TRBD1 | TRBV9 | CASSVRDRGMNTEAFF | TGTGCCAGCAGCGTAAGAGACAGGGGGATGAACACTGAAGCTTTCTTT